The 27 T cell receptor beta chains in this list originate from one sample, sequenced in a study of T cells of healthy individuals. TCRdb reanalysed the 5' RACE reads using MiXCR and keeps one entry per CDR3 protein. This table holds 63,000 or so distinct CDR3 sequences, about 17% found once. The receptors here all came from a human donor in good health.

By share, this clonotype ranks as medium-sized. The chain is built from TRBV29-1 and TRBJ2-5; 7 positions agree with TRBD1. CDR1 and CDR2 (germline): SQVTM, ANQGSEA. CDR3 length: 13 residues. Trimming cost V 6 bases and J 6 bases; bases outside gene matches: 10. CDR3 bases: TGCAGCGTCCTTGGGTCGAGGGGGCAGACCCAGTACTTC. This encodes CSVLGSRGQTQYF.

This clonotype was counted at least ten times. The chain uses TRBV28 and TRBJ1-1, with a possible D match to TRBD1 (6 bases). Germline V CDR1 and CDR2: MDHEN, SYDVKM. The CDR3 contains 14 residues. Deletions cut 7 bases from V and 1 base from J, with 13 bases between. CDR3 protein: CASKHRARNTEAFF. The CDR3 coding sequence is TGTGCCAGCAAACACAGGGCAAGGAACACTGAAGCTTTCTTT.

As to this clonotype: A read error is possible here, since a much larger clone lies one base away. The chain joins TRBV28 to TRBJ2-7, with D unresolved. Germline V CDR1 and CDR2: MDHEN, SYDVKM. This CDR3 comprises 13 residues. Here the CDR3 reads CASSIPGPYEKYF. CDR3 DNA sequence: TGTGCCAGCAGTATACCAGGACCCTACGAGAAGTACTTC.

The chain is built from TRBV4-1 and TRBJ2-3, with TRBD2 matching 7 bases. The CDR3 sequence is 16 residues long. In germline, CDR1 is MGHRA, CDR2 YSYEKL. The J segment lost 5 bases and the V segment lost 0 bases, leaving 8 bases of the junction unmatched. The CDR3 coding sequence is TGCGCCAGCAGCCAAGATGTTCTAGCGGTCCGAGATACGCAGTATTTT. Translating it yields CASSQDVLAVRDTQYF.

The chain employs TRBV5-1 and TRBJ1-5; D remains ambiguous. The CDR3 consists of 15 residues. The V gene's germline CDR1 is SGHRS and CDR2 YFSETQ. V gave up 0 bases and J gave up 4 bases, with 11 bases separating them. The CDR3 sequence: CASSLGVGYNQPQHF. CDR3 nucleotide sequence: TGCGCCAGCAGCTTGGGCGTCGGTTATAATCAGCCCCAGCATTTT.

The chain employs TRBV6-5 and TRBJ2-1; D perhaps matches TRBD2 (6 bases). CDR1 is MNHEY, CDR2 SVGAGI, per germline. This CDR3 has 13 residues. V lost 8 bases and J lost 8, with 16 bases in between. The CDR3 protein is CASSSGRYDEQFF. The CDR3 region has the DNA TGTGCCAGCTCCAGCGGGCGGTATGATGAGCAGTTCTTC.

This clonotype was seen repeatedly, ten times or more. V and J are TRBV9 and TRBJ2-5, with no clear D. From germline, CDR1 is SGDLS and CDR2 YYNGEE. The CDR3 is made up of 13 amino acids. The V end was cut by 4 bases, the J end by 5 bases, with 12 bases between. As DNA, the CDR3 is TGTGCCAGCAGCTCCCCCCCTAGGGAGACCCAGTACTTC. This translates into CASSSPPRETQYF.

This clonotype has only a few counts. The rearrangement links TRBV4-1 to TRBJ2-1; 8 bases fit TRBD1. Looked up from germline, CDR1 is MGHRA and CDR2 is YSYEKL. The CDR3 spans 14 residues. V trimming: 1 base; J trimming: 6 bases; junction bases outside the gene matches: 2. CDR3 in DNA: TGCGCCAGCAGCCAAGGGACAGGGATCAATGAGCAGTTCTTC. This codes for CASSQGTGINEQFF.

This clonotype was seen a few times. This sequence joins TRBV12-3 or TRBV12-4 and TRBJ2-7; D not certain. CDR3 length equals 13 residues. Deletions cut 6 bases from V and 5 bases from J, with 14 bases between. This CDR3 reads CASRSLGGDEQYF. DNA for the CDR3: TGTGCCAGCAGATCTTTGGGTGGCGACGAGCAGTACTTC.

This clonotype was detected a few times. V is TRBV7-2 and J is TRBJ2-6; D is unresolved. CDR3 length equals 14 residues. V lost 5 bases and J 1 base, leaving 6 bases between the germline ends. Germline assignment: CDR1 SGHTA and CDR2 FQGNSA. CDR3 sequence: CASSRVSGANVLTF. The CDR3 DNA sequence: TGTGCCAGCAGCAGGGTGTCTGGGGCCAACGTCCTGACTTTC.

The chain is built from TRBV5-1 and TRBJ2-1; D may be TRBD2 (5 bases). Trimming pared 5 bases from V and 10 bases from J, leaving 28 bases between. This CDR3 has 17 amino acids. CDR1 is SGHRS and CDR2 is YFSETQ in the germline V gene. CDR3: CASSFEPGLRVPREQFF. For the CDR3, the DNA is TGCGCCAGCAGTTTCGAACCCGGACTCCGGGTCCCAAGGGAGCAGTTCTTC. The whole variable domain, filled in from reference TRBV5-1 and TRBJ2-1, reads KAGVTQTPRYLIKTRGQQVTLSCSPISGHRSVSWYQQTPGQGLQFLFEYFSETQRNKGNFPGRFSGRQFSNSRSEMNVSTLELGDSALYLCASSFEPGLRVPREQFFGPGTRLTVL.

This clonotype was seen more than once but under ten times. This sequence joins TRBV14 and TRBJ2-7, with D possibly matching TRBD2 (6 bases). The germline V and J ends were trimmed by 1 base and 2 bases, with 9 bases remaining between them. Germline V lookup: CDR1 SGHDN, CDR2 FVKESK. This CDR3 region has 14 residues. The CDR3 loop reads CASSQGGIPYEQYF. CDR3 DNA sequence: TGTGCCAGCAGCCAAGGCGGGATTCCCTACGAGCAGTACTTC.

V and J are TRBV4-2 and TRBJ1-4; D is perhaps TRBD1 (5 bases). Trimming left V 0 bases short and J 5 bases short, with 10 bases between. This CDR3 has 15 amino acids. Germline CDR1 is LGHNA and CDR2 is YNFKEQ. The chain's CDR3 is CASSQDAGLNEKLFF. The CDR3 coding sequence is TGTGCCAGCAGCCAAGATGCAGGGTTGAATGAAAAACTGTTTTTT.

Notes on this clonotype: A much larger clonotype is one base distant, so this may be a read error. This rearrangement joins TRBV12-3 or TRBV12-4 to TRBJ1-1; D remains unclear. The CDR3 contains 12 residues. The CDR3 region has the DNA TGTGCCAGCGGTTTTACCGTCACTGAAGCTTTCTTT. Translated: CASGFTVTEAFF.

The rearrangement joins TRBV2 to TRBJ2-7, with D possibly TRBD2 on 6 matching bases. The CDR3 consists of 12 residues. CDR1 is SNHLY, CDR2 FYNNEI, per germline. Trimming pared 6 bases from V and 3 bases from J, leaving 9 bases between. The CDR3 reads CASRGGFYEQYF. The CDR3, as DNA: TGTGCCAGCAGAGGAGGGTTCTACGAGCAGTACTTC.

This clonotype rates as medium-sized. V is TRBV6-4 and J is TRBJ2-3, with TRBD2 matching 16 bases. V trimming: 4 bases; J trimming: 6 bases; junction bases outside the gene matches: 4. The CDR3 is 16 residues long. CDR1 is MRHNA, CDR2 SNTAGT, per germline. The CDR3: CASSGGTSGGADTQYF. Written as DNA, the CDR3 is TGTGCCAGCAGTGGTGGGACTAGCGGGGGGGCCGATACGCAGTATTTT.

The chain links TRBV12-3 or TRBV12-4 to TRBJ2-7; TRBD1 matches at 7 bases. V shed 5 bases, J shed 6 bases, and the junction held 7 bases outside the gene matches. The CDR3 has 13 amino acids. The chain's CDR3 is CASSQGQQAEQYF. Here the CDR3 DNA reads TGTGCCAGCAGTCAGGGACAGCAGGCCGAGCAGTACTTC.

In its sample, this clonotype was seen many times. The rearrangement joins TRBV18 to TRBJ1-1, with TRBD1 as a possible D gene (5 bases). The germline V gene encodes CDR1 KGHSH and CDR2 LQKENI. The length of the CDR3 is 13 residues. The V end was cut by 5 bases, the J end by 1 base, with 8 bases between. CDR3 amino acids: CASSSQGNTEAFF. The CDR3 DNA reads TGTGCCAGCTCATCTCAGGGGAACACTGAAGCTTTCTTT.

J is TRBJ2-3 and V is TRBV6-2 or TRBV6-3, with 15 positions matching TRBD2. J lost 8 bases, V lost 6 bases, and 3 bases had no gene match. The CDR3 is 14 amino acids. CDR1 and CDR2 (germline): MNHEY, SVGEGT. In DNA, the CDR3 is TGTGCCAGCAGCCCGGGACTAGCGGGAGGTACGCAGTATTTT. The encoded protein is CASSPGLAGGTQYF.

The V and J genes are TRBV29-1 and TRBJ2-5; D is unresolved. Looked up from germline, CDR1 is SQVTM and CDR2 is ANQGSEA. This CDR3 is 12 amino acids long. Trimming removed 5 bases at V and 5 bases at J, with 12 bases between. The chain's CDR3 is CSVSRPYETQYF. CDR3 in DNA: TGCAGCGTTTCCAGACCTTACGAGACCCAGTACTTC.

This clonotype was observed a few times. This chain links TRBV28 with TRBJ2-7; 12 bases map to TRBD2. V shed 6 bases and J 3 bases; nucleotides not matched to a gene: 6. This CDR3 has 15 amino acids. The germline CDR1 and CDR2 sequences are MDHEN and SYDVKM. The CDR3 reads CASRLLAGGLYEQYF. DNA for the CDR3: TGTGCCAGCAGACTACTAGCGGGAGGCCTCTACGAGCAGTACTTC.

The CDR3 reads CSARARTGSSYEQYF. CDR3 coding DNA: TGCAGTGCTAGAGCTCGGACTGGAAGTTCCTACGAGCAGTACTTC. The chain employs TRBV20-1 and TRBJ2-7, with TRBD2 as a possible D gene (5 bases). The CDR3 is 15 amino acids. Germline assignment: CDR1 DFQATT and CDR2 SNEGSKA (reference sequence). Trimming left V 1 base short and J 1 base short, with 14 bases between.

The V call is TRBV30, the J call TRBJ2-7; D not resolved. Germline V gene lookup returns CDR1 GTSNPN and CDR2 SVGIG (reference sequence). This CDR3 is 11 amino acids long. Trimming pared 5 bases from V and 3 bases from J, leaving 8 bases between. The CDR3 region has the DNA TGTGCCTGGGGCGGCCTCTACGAGCAGTACTTC. The encoded protein is CAWGGLYEQYF.

CDR3 in amino acids: CASNERGTEAFF. The DNA for the CDR3 is TGCGCCAGCAACGAGCGGGGCACTGAAGCTTTCTTT. This rearrangement joins TRBV4-1 to TRBJ1-1; the D is unclear. Germline CDR1 and CDR2: MGHRA and YSYEKL. This CDR3 region has 12 residues. The ends were cut back, 7 bases at V and 4 bases at J, with 10 bases in the middle.

This clonotype is judged medium-sized. This chain links TRBV11-1 with TRBJ2-1; 13 nucleotides match TRBD2. Unmatched junction bases numbered 13, after V lost 5 bases and J lost 15 bases. The length of the CDR3 is 15 residues. Germline CDR1 reads SGHAT; CDR2 reads FQDESV (reference sequence). CDR3 DNA: TGTGCCAGCAGCCCAAGGACTAGCGGGGGCCCCGGGAGGTTCTTC. Protein: CASSPRTSGGPGRFF.

This clonotype was observed once. The chain has TRBV25-1 and TRBJ2-5; 7 bases match TRBD2. CDR3 length: 18 amino acids. V lost 4 bases and J lost 1; bases outside the gene matches: 15. CDR1 and CDR2 from the germline V gene are MGHDK and SYGVNS. As DNA, the CDR3 is TGTGCCAGCAGTGGCCTTTCGGGGGGATATAAAACCCAAGAGACCCAGTACTTC. Translated: CASSGLSGGYKTQETQYF.

This clonotype came up a few times. CDR3 bases: TGTGCCTGGAGCTTCGGACACCTCAACACCGGGGAGCTGTTTTTT. Protein sequence: CAWSFGHLNTGELFF. V gene TRBV30 combines with J gene TRBJ2-2; a possible D gene is TRBD1 (5 bases). The CDR3 totals 15 residues. V shed 3 bases and J shed 2 bases, with 13 bases lying between them. The germline CDR1 and CDR2 sequences are GTSNPN and SVGIG (reference sequence). The full variable domain, with the rest looked up from reference TRBV30 and TRBJ2-2, is SQTIHQWPATLVQPVGSPLSLECTVEGTSNPNLYWYRQAAGRGLQLLFYSVGIGQISSEVPQNLSASRPQDRQFILSSKKLLLSDSGFYLCAWSFGHLNTGELFFGEGSRLTVL.